This T cell receptor beta chain was captured by sequencing in a study of blood T cell repertoires in COVID-19. Study information: Sources were T cells, B-cell-depleted T cells, or PBMCs; the material itself was cDNA or gDNA.

This CDR3 has 15 residues. Germline V CDR1 and CDR2: LNHDA, SQIVND (reference sequence). V lost 7 bases, J lost 3 bases, and 18 bases lay in between. This clone appeared once. Here immunoSEQ multiplex PCR was the method, and the copy in TCRdb shows in-frame clones only, minus some. The sample lists 90,000 to 130,000 clones; approximately 89% were seen once. Sample: peripheral blood. The sequence was collected from a man aged 35 to 55 with acute or convalescent COVID-19. The chain links TRBV19 to TRBJ1-2; maybe TRBD1 (6 bases). The CDR3: CASNSQGWSDYGYTF. The CDR3 nucleotides are TGTGCCAGTAACTCACAGGGTTGGTCTGACTATGGCTACACCTTC.